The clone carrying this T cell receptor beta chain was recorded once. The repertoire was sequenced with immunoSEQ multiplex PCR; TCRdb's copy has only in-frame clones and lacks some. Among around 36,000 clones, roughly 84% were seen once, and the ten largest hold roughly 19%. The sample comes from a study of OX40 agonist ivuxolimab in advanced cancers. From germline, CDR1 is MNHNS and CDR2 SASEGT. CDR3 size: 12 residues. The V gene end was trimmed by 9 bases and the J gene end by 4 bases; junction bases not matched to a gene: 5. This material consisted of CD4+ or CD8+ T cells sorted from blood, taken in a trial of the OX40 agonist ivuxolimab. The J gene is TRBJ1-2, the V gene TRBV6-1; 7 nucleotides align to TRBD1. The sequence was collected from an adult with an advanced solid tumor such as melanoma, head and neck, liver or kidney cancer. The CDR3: CASKQGPYGYTF. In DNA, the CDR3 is TGTGCCAGTAAACAGGGGCCCTATGGCTACACCTTC.